Listed below are T cell receptor beta chains from one sample, sequenced in a study of T cells in Graves' hyperthyroidism and ophthalmopathy. TCRdb analysed the multiplex PCR reads with MiXCR anew, one entry per CDR3 protein. The sample has about 290,000 distinct CDR3 sequences, roughly an eighth seen once; the top ten hold approximately 7.9%. Specimen: blood. The receptors here all came from a woman between 40 and 55 years old with Graves' hyperthyroidism. Both conserved end residues are part of each CDR3. The D gene is left open where the match is weak. Clone size is stated in some rows and not others, as once, few, many or a class when expanded.

size,J,V,D,CDR3,DNA
few,TRBJ1-1,TRBV18,TRBD1,CASSPIQGAWNTEAFF,TGTGCCAGCTCACCAATTCAGGGGGCGTGGAACACTGAAGCTTTCTTT
many,TRBJ2-5,TRBV27,NA,CASSPRREETQYF,TGTGCCAGCAGTCCCCGTCGCGAAGAGACCCAGTACTTC
NA,TRBJ1-3,TRBV7-2,NA,CASSLRNTPSGDTIYF,TGTGCCAGCAGCTTGCGAAATACCCCCTCTGGAGACACCATATATTTT
NA,TRBJ2-5,TRBV6-1,TRBD1,CASSPRQGTAGETQYF,TGTGCCAGCAGTCCACGACAGGGAACGGCCGGGGAGACCCAGTACTTC
many,TRBJ2-3,TRBV20-1,NA,CSARSTNTDTQYF,TGCAGTGCTAGGTCTACAAACACAGATACGCAGTATTTT
many,TRBJ2-3,TRBV20-1,TRBD2,CSALSGTGTDTQYF,TGCAGTGCTTTAAGCGGGACGGGCACAGATACGCAGTATTTT
many,TRBJ1-6,TRBV7-2,NA,CASSTGPTDYYNSPLHF,TGTGCCAGCAGCACCGGACCGACGGACTACTATAATTCACCCCTCCACTTT
many,TRBJ2-3,TRBV20-1,TRBD2,CSARGLAGSTDTQYF,TGCAGTGCCAGAGGTCTAGCGGGTTCCACAGATACGCAGTATTTT
NA,TRBJ2-2,TRBV6-1,NA,CATSRDTITGELFF,TGTGCCACTTCCCGGGACACGATAACCGGGGAGCTGTTTTTT
many,TRBJ2-7,TRBV11-2,NA,CASSPPETASYEQYF,TGTGCCAGCAGTCCACCCGAAACTGCCTCCTACGAGCAGTACTTC
many,TRBJ2-2,TRBV6-1,NA,CASRPTNTGELFF,TGTGCCAGCAGACCTACGAACACCGGGGAGCTGTTTTTT
few,TRBJ2-1,TRBV7-9,NA,CASSLGLGRNEQFF,TGTGCCAGCAGCTTAGGTCTGGGCAGGAATGAGCAGTTCTTC
few,TRBJ1-5,TRBV6-1,NA,CASDPGTFGQPQHF,TGTGCCAGTGACCCCGGGACATTCGGTCAGCCCCAGCATTTT
many,TRBJ1-2,TRBV20-1,NA,CSGKDAENYGYTF,TGCAGTGGGAAGGATGCGGAGAACTATGGCTACACCTTC
many,TRBJ2-1,TRBV20-1,NA,CSARVANILNNEQFF,TGCAGTGCTAGAGTTGCGAACATCCTCAACAATGAGCAGTTCTTC
many,TRBJ1-1,TRBV3-1,NA,CASKVGMNTEAFF,TGTGCCAGCAAAGTCGGCATGAACACTGAAGCTTTCTTT
many,TRBJ2-7,TRBV20-1,NA,CSASATSRTYEQYF,TGCAGTGCTTCCGCTACTAGCCGTACCTACGAGCAGTACTTC
few,TRBJ2-7,TRBV6-1,NA,CASSSGFSYEQYF,TGTGCCAGCAGTTCTGGGTTCTCCTACGAGCAGTACTTC
NA,TRBJ2-1,TRBV29-1,NA,CSVKGGEGRIEQFF,TGCAGCGTCAAGGGGGGGGAGGGTAGAATTGAGCAGTTCTTC
many,TRBJ2-3,TRBV7-9,NA,CASSYPSAFADTQYF,TGTGCCAGCAGCTACCCCTCCGCCTTCGCAGATACGCAGTATTTT
many,TRBJ2-1,TRBV7-9,TRBD2,CASRGSGLAGKGRVYNEQFF,TGTGCCAGCAGGGGTTCGGGACTAGCGGGAAAAGGGCGAGTCTACAATGAGCAGTTCTTC
many,TRBJ1-6,TRBV5-1,NA,CASSLGRAQIHSSPLHF,TGCGCCAGCAGCTTGGGAAGGGCCCAAATCCACTCCTCACCCCTCCACTTT
NA,TRBJ1-1,TRBV30,TRBD1,CACTLLTGYEWRAAFF,TGTGCCTGTACCCTGTTGACAGGGTATGAATGGCGGGCAGCTTTCTTT
many,TRBJ1-3,TRBV30,NA,CAYMRGNTIYF,TGTGCCTACATGAGGGGGAACACCATATATTTT
many,TRBJ2-5,TRBV28,NA,CASSFNLQTQYQETQYF,TGTGCCAGCAGTTTCAATTTACAGACCCAATACCAAGAGACCCAGTACTTC
NA,TRBJ2-7,TRBV28,TRBD2,CASSPIGLAGDSYEQYF,TGTGCCAGCAGTCCTATCGGACTAGCGGGGGATTCCTACGAGCAGTACTTC
few,TRBJ2-7,TRBV19,NA,CASSMAVSYEQYF,TGTGCCAGTAGTATGGCAGTTTCCTACGAGCAGTACTTC
many,TRBJ1-2,TRBV5-1,NA,CASSPEPNYGYTF,TGCGCCAGCAGCCCGGAGCCCAACTATGGCTACACCTTC
NA,TRBJ2-6,TRBV2,TRBD2,CASAEASGTSGANVLTF,TGTGCCAGCGCGGAAGCTAGCGGGACCTCTGGGGCCAACGTCCTGACTTTC
many,TRBJ1-1,TRBV30,NA,CAWRGQGGTEAFF,TGTGCCTGGAGAGGTCAGGGAGGCACTGAAGCTTTCTTT